Listed here are 9 T cell receptor beta chains from one sample, sequenced in a study of spatial heterogeneity in lung cancer. Time point noted: blood at routine non-recurrence follow-up after resection. From the 5' RACE reads, TCRdb called clonotypes with MiXCR, one entry per CDR3 protein. The sample holds over 15,000 distinct CDR3 sequences, around 9.6% seen once. This specimen consisted of PBMCs, obtained at follow-up. The receptors derive from a male donor with early-stage non-small cell lung cancer.

This chain uses TRBV7-7 with TRBJ2-3; D gene ambiguous. Between the trimmed V and J ends, which lost 2 bases and 4 bases, there was a span of 10 bases. Germline assignment: CDR1 SSHAT and CDR2 FNYEAQ (reference sequence). The CDR3 is 14 amino acids. The DNA for the CDR3 is TGTGCCAGCAGCTTAATGGGGTACGCAGATACGCAGTATTTT. Residues: CASSLMGYADTQYF.

This clonotype is labeled medium-sized. V is TRBV4-1 and J is TRBJ1-6; 9 nucleotides align to TRBD1. Germline V gene lookup returns CDR1 MGHRA and CDR2 YSYEKL. The CDR3 loop spans 13 amino acids. J gave up 12 bases and V 5 bases, and 5 bases lay outside the gene matches. CDR3 sequence (DNA): TGCGCCAGCAGCTACCCGGGACAGGGACCCCTCCACTTT. This gives the protein CASSYPGQGPLHF.

This clonotype was observed at least ten times. The V and J genes are TRBV3-1 and TRBJ1-2, with a possible D match to TRBD1 (5 bases). V lost 0 bases to trimming and J lost 4 bases, with 12 bases between them. The CDR3 loop spans 15 amino acids. From germline, CDR1 is LGHDT and CDR2 YNNKEL (reference sequence). CDR3 sequence reads: CASSQEEGRSYGYTF. CDR3 nucleotide sequence: TGTGCCAGCAGCCAAGAGGAGGGGAGGAGCTATGGCTACACCTTC.

This clonotype was seen many times. The chain links TRBV7-6 to TRBJ2-7; D may be TRBD1 (6 bases). V shed 5 bases and J shed 2 bases, with 16 bases lying between them. This CDR3 is 15 amino acids long. Germline loops: CDR1 SGHVS, CDR2 FNYEAQ. The CDR3: CASSPEVDRTYEQYF. CDR3 coding DNA: TGTGCCAGCAGCCCCGAAGTCGACAGGACCTACGAGCAGTACTTC.

In its sample, this clonotype was seen many times. This chain links TRBV5-1 with TRBJ1-5; the match to TRBD1 covers 7 bases. V dropped 4 bases and J dropped 0; count of bases not matched to a gene: 10. This CDR3 spans 17 amino acids. Germline CDR1 SGHRS, CDR2 YFSETQ. The CDR3 spells CASSPGTAEGSNQPQHF. The CDR3 nucleotides are TGCGCCAGCAGCCCTGGGACAGCCGAGGGTAGCAATCAGCCCCAGCATTTT.

This clonotype occurred many times. The chain carries TRBV28 and TRBJ2-2; D unclear. CDR3 length equals 12 residues. V dropped 2 bases and J dropped 7 bases, with 5 bases sitting between them. From germline, CDR1 is MDHEN and CDR2 SYDVKM. This chain's CDR3 is CASSLGGGELFF. The CDR3 region has the DNA TGTGCCAGCAGTTTAGGTGGCGGGGAGCTGTTTTTT.

This clonotype was counted only a few times. J is TRBJ1-6 and V is TRBV27; D gene unclear. From germline, CDR1 is MNHEY and CDR2 SMNVEV (reference sequence). The CDR3 loop spans 14 amino acids. V was cut by 5 bases and J by 4 bases, with 9 bases left in between. CDR3 nucleotide sequence: TGTGCCAGCAGTCCTCAGGCGTATAATTCACCCCTCCACTTT. This encodes CASSPQAYNSPLHF.

This chain connects TRBV5-4 to TRBJ2-7, with D perhaps TRBD1 or TRBD2 (5 bases each). V lost 5 bases, J lost 7 bases, and 19 bases lay in between. Germline values: CDR1 SGHNT, CDR2 YYREEE (reference sequence). This CDR3 spans 14 amino acids. The DNA of the CDR3 is TGTGCCAGCAGTTTAGGGACCAAGATACGGGAGCAGTACTTC. This sequence encodes CASSLGTKIREQYF.

This clonotype was observed many times. The rearrangement links TRBV7-2 to TRBJ1-4; 7 bases agree with TRBD1. The V gene end was trimmed by 5 bases and the J gene end by 8 bases; junction bases not matched to a gene: 8. The CDR3 sequence is 14 residues long. From germline, CDR1 is SGHTA and CDR2 FQGNSA. The CDR3 bases are TGTGCCAGCAGCACACAGGGGAATAACGAAAAACTGTTTTTT. Its translation: CASSTQGNNEKLFF. The variable domain in full, completed from reference TRBV7-2 and TRBJ1-4, reads GAGVSQSPSNKVTEKGKDVELRCDPISGHTALYWYRQSLGQGLEFLIYFQGNSAPDKSGLPSDRFSAERTGGSVSTLTIQRTQQEDSAVYLCASSTQGNNEKLFFGSGTQLSVL.